Within the sample, the clone carrying this TCR beta chain is medium-sized. This sample is drawn from a study of graft-versus-host responses after intestinal transplantation. Study context: Anti-thymocyte globulin induction preceded 2 to 4 years of tacrolimus and steroid maintenance in all recipients. Study-wide findings and caveats: Analysis identified GvH clones in recipient marrow, with some appearing first in ileum or blood. Allografts of patients with graft-donor T cell macrochimerism showed high graft-versus-host to host-versus-graft clone ratios.

Libraries were prepared by immunoSEQ multiplex PCR; TCRdb keeps only in-frame clonotypes and omits some of them. The top ten hold around 3.6% of the sample, which has 10,000 or so clones, about 27% seen once. Plating of about 200,000 CFSE-labeled responder cells was done together with about 200,000 irradiated, violet-dye-labeled stimulator cells. This CDR3 comprises 14 residues. V shed 6 bases, J shed 5 bases, and the junction held 8 bases outside the gene matches. Germline V gene sequence: CDR1 MNHEY, CDR2 SMNVEV (reference sequence). The chain has TRBV27 and TRBJ2-7; 9 bases line up with TRBD2. Source: alloreactive CD4+ T cells from a mixed lymphocyte reaction culture, taken before intestinal transplant. Described subset: CFSE-low proliferating T cells sorted from approximately six-day pre-transplant mixed lymphocyte reaction (GvH or HvG direction). The TCR sequence derives from a human patient who received an intestinal transplant. CDR3 loop: CASRPLAGPHEQYF. CDR3 DNA: TGTGCCAGCAGGCCTCTAGCGGGACCCCACGAGCAGTACTTC.